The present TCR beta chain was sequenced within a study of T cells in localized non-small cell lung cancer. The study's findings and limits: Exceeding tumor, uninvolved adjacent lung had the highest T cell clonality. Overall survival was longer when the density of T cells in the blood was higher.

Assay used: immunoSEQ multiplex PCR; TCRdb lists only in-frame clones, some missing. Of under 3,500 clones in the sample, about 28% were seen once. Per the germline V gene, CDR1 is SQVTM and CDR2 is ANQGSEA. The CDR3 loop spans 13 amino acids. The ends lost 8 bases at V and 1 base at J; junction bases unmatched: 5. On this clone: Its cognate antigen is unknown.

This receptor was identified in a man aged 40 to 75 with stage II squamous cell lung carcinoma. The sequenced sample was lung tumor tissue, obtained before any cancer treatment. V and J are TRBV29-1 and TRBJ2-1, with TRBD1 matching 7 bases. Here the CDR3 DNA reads TGCAGCCTTCGACAGGGATCCTACAATGAGCAGTTCTTC. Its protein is CSLRQGSYNEQFF.